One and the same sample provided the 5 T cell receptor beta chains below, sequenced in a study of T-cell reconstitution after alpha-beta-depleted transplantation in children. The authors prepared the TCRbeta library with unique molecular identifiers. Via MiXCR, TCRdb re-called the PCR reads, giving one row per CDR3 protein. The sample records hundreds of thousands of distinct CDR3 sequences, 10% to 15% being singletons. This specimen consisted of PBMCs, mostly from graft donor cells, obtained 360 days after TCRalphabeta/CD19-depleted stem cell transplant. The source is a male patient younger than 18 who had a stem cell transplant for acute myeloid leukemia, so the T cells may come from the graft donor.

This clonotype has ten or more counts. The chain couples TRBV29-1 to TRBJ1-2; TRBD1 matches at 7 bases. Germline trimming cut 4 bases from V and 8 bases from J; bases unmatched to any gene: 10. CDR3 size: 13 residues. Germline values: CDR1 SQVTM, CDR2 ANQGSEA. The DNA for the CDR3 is TGCAGCGTTGCGCCAGGGACAGCCCGGGGCTACACCTTC. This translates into CSVAPGTARGYTF.

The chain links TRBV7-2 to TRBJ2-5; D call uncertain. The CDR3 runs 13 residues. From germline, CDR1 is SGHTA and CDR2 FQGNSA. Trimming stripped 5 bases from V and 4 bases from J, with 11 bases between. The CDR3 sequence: CASSPQRRETQYF. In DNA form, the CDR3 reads TGTGCCAGCAGCCCCCAGAGAAGAGAGACCCAGTACTTC.

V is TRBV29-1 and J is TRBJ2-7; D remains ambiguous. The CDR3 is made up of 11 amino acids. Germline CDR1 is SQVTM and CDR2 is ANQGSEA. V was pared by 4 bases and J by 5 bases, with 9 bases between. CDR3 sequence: CSVGRNNEQYF. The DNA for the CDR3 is TGCAGCGTTGGCAGGAACAACGAGCAGTACTTC.

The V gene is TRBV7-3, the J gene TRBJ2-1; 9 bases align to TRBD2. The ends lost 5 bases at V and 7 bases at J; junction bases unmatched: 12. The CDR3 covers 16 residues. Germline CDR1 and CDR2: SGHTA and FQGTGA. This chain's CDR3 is CASSPYSGSSGNEQFF. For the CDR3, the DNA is TGTGCCAGCAGCCCTTATAGCGGGAGCTCGGGTAATGAGCAGTTCTTC.

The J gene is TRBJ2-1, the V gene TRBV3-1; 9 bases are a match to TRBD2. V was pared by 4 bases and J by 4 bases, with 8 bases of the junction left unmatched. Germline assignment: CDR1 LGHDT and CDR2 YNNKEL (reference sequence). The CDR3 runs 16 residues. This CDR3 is CASSPPSSGDYNEQFF. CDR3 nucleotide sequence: TGTGCCAGCAGCCCTCCTTCTAGCGGGGATTACAATGAGCAGTTCTTC.